This is a list of T cell receptor beta chains from one sample in a study of beta chain features in type 1 diabetes. Sequenced by immunoSEQ multiplex PCR; TCRdb stores in-frame clones only, minus some. The profile shows 100,000 to 150,000 clones, approximately 15% of them singletons. Sequencing input: central memory CD4+ T cells from blood. These receptors came from a man aged 18 to 30 with type 1 diabetes. The CDR3 runs from the conserved cysteine through the conserved F or W. The D gene is left open where the match is weak. For some rows the clone size is stated as once, few or many, or as a class when expanded; others skip it.

v_call: TRBV5-4; clone_size: few; j_call: TRBJ2-1; d_call: TRBD1; cdr3_nt: TGTGCCAGCAGCCGACAGGGGGCGGATGAGCAGTTCTTC; cdr3_aa: CASSRQGADEQFF
v_call: TRBV28; clone_size: NA; j_call: TRBJ2-7; d_call: NA; cdr3_nt: TGTGCCAGCAGCCTAGGGACCGGATACGAGCAGTACTTC; cdr3_aa: CASSLGTGYEQYF
v_call: TRBV7-8; clone_size: NA; j_call: TRBJ2-7; d_call: NA; cdr3_nt: TGTGCCAGCAGGTCAGGGTCCTCCTACGAGCAGTACTTC; cdr3_aa: CASRSGSSYEQYF
v_call: TRBV19; clone_size: NA; j_call: TRBJ1-2; d_call: NA; cdr3_nt: TGTGCCAGTAGTATATATGGCGCTAACTATGGCTACACCTTC; cdr3_aa: CASSIYGANYGYTF
v_call: TRBV30; clone_size: few; j_call: TRBJ2-2; d_call: NA; cdr3_nt: TGTGCCTGGAGTCTTGGGCGGACCGGGGAGCTGTTTTTT; cdr3_aa: CAWSLGRTGELFF
v_call: TRBV2; clone_size: NA; j_call: TRBJ1-2; d_call: TRBD1; cdr3_nt: TGTGCCAGCAGTGACCGGACAGGAGCTGGCTATGGCTACACCTTC; cdr3_aa: CASSDRTGAGYGYTF
v_call: TRBV14; clone_size: many; j_call: TRBJ2-1; d_call: NA; cdr3_nt: TGTGCCAGCAGCCAGCGGGACTCCTACAATGAGCAGTTCTTC; cdr3_aa: CASSQRDSYNEQFF
v_call: TRBV30; clone_size: NA; j_call: TRBJ1-6; d_call: TRBD1; cdr3_nt: TGTGCCTGGGACAGGGGAAATTCACCCCTCCACTTT; cdr3_aa: CAWDRGNSPLHF
v_call: TRBV14; clone_size: NA; j_call: TRBJ2-7; d_call: TRBD1; cdr3_nt: TGTGCCAGCAGCCAAGATACGTCCAGGGGGACCTACGAGCAGTACTTC; cdr3_aa: CASSQDTSRGTYEQYF
v_call: TRBV4-1; clone_size: NA; j_call: TRBJ2-7; d_call: NA; cdr3_nt: TGCGCCAGCAGCCAAGATTCAGGGGCAATGATTCGCGAGCAGTACTTC; cdr3_aa: CASSQDSGAMIREQYF
v_call: TRBV7-6; clone_size: few; j_call: TRBJ2-5; d_call: TRBD2; cdr3_nt: TGTGCCAGCAGCTTGGGGACTATGGGAGGAGAGACCCAGTACTTC; cdr3_aa: CASSLGTMGGETQYF
v_call: TRBV18; clone_size: few; j_call: TRBJ1-2; d_call: NA; cdr3_nt: TGTGCCAGCTCACCAAACGGACAGCAAATACTTAACTATGGCTACACCTTC; cdr3_aa: CASSPNGQQILNYGYTF
v_call: TRBV28; clone_size: NA; j_call: TRBJ2-5; d_call: NA; cdr3_nt: TGTGCCAGCAGCCAGACGGCGGAGGCAGGGGAGACCCAGTACTTC; cdr3_aa: CASSQTAEAGETQYF
v_call: TRBV9; clone_size: few; j_call: TRBJ2-1; d_call: TRBD1; cdr3_nt: TGTGCCAGCAGCTTGTCCGGGACAGGGTCATTACAGTTCTTC; cdr3_aa: CASSLSGTGSLQFF
v_call: TRBV19; clone_size: NA; j_call: TRBJ2-5; d_call: NA; cdr3_nt: TGTGCCAGTACCCATCGGACAGTACAAGAGACCCAGTACTTC; cdr3_aa: CASTHRTVQETQYF
v_call: TRBV19; clone_size: NA; j_call: TRBJ2-7; d_call: TRBD1; cdr3_nt: TGTGCCAGTAGCCCGACTCCGGGACAGGGGATCTACGAGCAGTACTTC; cdr3_aa: CASSPTPGQGIYEQYF
v_call: TRBV5-1; clone_size: NA; j_call: TRBJ2-1; d_call: NA; cdr3_nt: TGCGCCAGCAGCTTGGAACTTAGCTCCTACAATGAGCAGTTCTTC; cdr3_aa: CASSLELSSYNEQFF
v_call: TRBV9; clone_size: NA; j_call: TRBJ1-1; d_call: NA; cdr3_nt: TGTGCCAGCAGCGTAGGAGGGGATAAGACTGAAGCTTTCTTT; cdr3_aa: CASSVGGDKTEAFF
v_call: TRBV27; clone_size: NA; j_call: TRBJ2-5; d_call: NA; cdr3_nt: TGTGCCAGCAGTTTATCTTACCAAGAGACCCAGTACTTC; cdr3_aa: CASSLSYQETQYF
v_call: TRBV29-1; clone_size: NA; j_call: TRBJ2-7; d_call: NA; cdr3_nt: TGCAGCGTTGGCGCGGCCTCCTACGAGCAGTACTTC; cdr3_aa: CSVGAASYEQYF
v_call: TRBV30; clone_size: NA; j_call: TRBJ2-2; d_call: TRBD2; cdr3_nt: TGTGCCTGGAGAGGACTAGCGGGAGGGTTTGGCACCGGGGAGCTGTTTTTT; cdr3_aa: CAWRGLAGGFGTGELFF
v_call: TRBV4-2; clone_size: NA; j_call: TRBJ2-5; d_call: TRBD1; cdr3_nt: TGTGCCAGCAGCCAAGGTCAACCGGGACAGGGGTGGGAGACCCAGTACTTC; cdr3_aa: CASSQGQPGQGWETQYF
v_call: TRBV29-1; clone_size: few; j_call: TRBJ2-2; d_call: NA; cdr3_nt: TGCAGCGTTGTCTGGGGGGATAGAGGGCCCGACACCGGGGAGCTGTTTTTT; cdr3_aa: CSVVWGDRGPDTGELFF
v_call: TRBV29-1; clone_size: NA; j_call: TRBJ2-7; d_call: NA; cdr3_nt: TGCAGCGTTGAGCTAACAGGGTCCCGCTACGAGCAGTACTTC; cdr3_aa: CSVELTGSRYEQYF
v_call: TRBV30; clone_size: few; j_call: TRBJ2-4; d_call: NA; cdr3_nt: TGTGCCTGGAGCGAAAATTCTTACGGAAACATTCAGTACTTC; cdr3_aa: CAWSENSYGNIQYF
v_call: TRBV5-1; clone_size: few; j_call: TRBJ2-2; d_call: NA; cdr3_nt: TGCGCCAGCAGCTTGGGCGTAGGGAACACCGGGGAGCTGTTTTTT; cdr3_aa: CASSLGVGNTGELFF
v_call: TRBV4-3; clone_size: few; j_call: TRBJ1-2; d_call: NA; cdr3_nt: TGCGCCAGCAGCCAAGGATACAGGGACTATGGCTACACCTTC; cdr3_aa: CASSQGYRDYGYTF
v_call: TRBV30; clone_size: few; j_call: TRBJ1-5; d_call: NA; cdr3_nt: TGTGCCTGGGGTTATTTAGGTGACAATCAGCCCCAGCATTTT; cdr3_aa: CAWGYLGDNQPQHF